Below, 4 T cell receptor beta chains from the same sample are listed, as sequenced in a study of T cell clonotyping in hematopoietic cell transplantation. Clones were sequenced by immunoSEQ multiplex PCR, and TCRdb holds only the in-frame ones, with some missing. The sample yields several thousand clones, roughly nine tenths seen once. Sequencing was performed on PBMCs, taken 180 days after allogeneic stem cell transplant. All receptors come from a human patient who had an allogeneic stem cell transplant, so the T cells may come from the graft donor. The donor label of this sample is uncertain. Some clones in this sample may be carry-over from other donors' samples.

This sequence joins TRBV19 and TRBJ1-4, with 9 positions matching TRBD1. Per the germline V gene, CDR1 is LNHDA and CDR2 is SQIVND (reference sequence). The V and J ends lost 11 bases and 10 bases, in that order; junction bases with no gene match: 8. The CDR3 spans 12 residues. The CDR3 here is CASWDREGKLFF. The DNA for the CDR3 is TGTGCCTCATGGGACAGGGAGGGAAAACTGTTTTTT.

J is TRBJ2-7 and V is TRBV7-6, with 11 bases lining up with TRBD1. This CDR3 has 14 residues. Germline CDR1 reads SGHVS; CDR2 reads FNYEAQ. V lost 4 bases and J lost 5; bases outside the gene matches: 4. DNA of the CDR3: TGTGCCAGCAGCTCCAGGACAGGGGGCAACGAGCAGTACTTC. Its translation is CASSSRTGGNEQYF.

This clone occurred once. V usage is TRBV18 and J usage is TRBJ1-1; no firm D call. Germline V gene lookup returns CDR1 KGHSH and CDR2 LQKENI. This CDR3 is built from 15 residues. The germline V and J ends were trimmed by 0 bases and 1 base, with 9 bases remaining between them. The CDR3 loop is CASSPPPRGNTEAFF. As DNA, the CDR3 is TGTGCCAGCTCACCACCCCCCCGAGGGAACACTGAAGCTTTCTTT.

CDR3 DNA: TGCGCCAGCAGCCAAAATTTAAGAGGGAACTATGGCTACACCTTC. It codes for CASSQNLRGNYGYTF. V gene TRBV4-3 combines with J gene TRBJ1-2; D unresolved. The germline V gene has CDR1 LGHNA and CDR2 YSLEER. V lost 2 bases to trimming and J lost 2 bases, with 12 bases between them. CDR3 size: 15 residues.